The 28 T cell receptor beta chains given below trace back to one sample, sequenced in a study of siplizumab effects on memory and regulatory T cells. The assay was immunoSEQ multiplex PCR, and TCRdb's table has in-frame clones only and misses some. The table records roughly 120,000 clones, under 95% of them present only once. Sequenced sample: Tregs sorted from blood. Source of these receptors: a human donor in good health.

The chain combines TRBV19 with TRBJ2-2; D gene uncertain. The V gene's germline CDR1 is LNHDA and CDR2 SQIVND (reference sequence). The V end lost 9 bases, the J end lost 1 base, and 15 bases lay between the germline ends. This CDR3 region has 15 residues. The CDR3 loop is CASRWVGLNTGELFF. In DNA form, the CDR3 reads TGTGCCAGCAGGTGGGTCGGGCTGAACACCGGGGAGCTGTTTTTT. Full variable domain (missing parts from reference TRBV19 and TRBJ2-2): DGGITQSPKYLFRKEGQNVTLSCEQNLNHDAMYWYRQDPGQGLRLIYYSQIVNDFQKGDIAEGYSVSREKKESFPLTVTSAQKNPTAFYLCASRWVGLNTGELFFGEGSRLTVL.

The J gene is TRBJ2-7, the V gene TRBV7-9; D may be TRBD1 (5 bases). V was shortened by 1 base and J by 0 bases, with 7 bases between the two germline ends. The CDR3 sequence is 14 residues long. Germline V gene sequence: CDR1 SEHNR, CDR2 FQNEAQ (reference sequence). CDR3 nucleotides: TGTGCCAGCAGCTTAGGACAGTCCTCCTACGAGCAGTACTTC. This encodes CASSLGQSSYEQYF. Variable domain in full (rest from reference TRBV7-9 and TRBJ2-7): DTGVSQNPRHKITKRGQNVTFRCDPISEHNRLYWYRQTLGQGPEFLTYFQNEAQLEKSRLLSDRFSAERPKGSFSTLEIQRTEQGDSAMYLCASSLGQSSYEQYFGPGTRLTVT.

V gene TRBV5-1 combines with J gene TRBJ2-1; either TRBD1 or TRBD2 may fit D (7 bases each). This CDR3 has 14 amino acids. Per germline, CDR1 SGHRS and CDR2 YFSETQ. The ends were cut back, 6 bases at V and 4 bases at J, with 14 bases in the middle. CDR3 region: CASTQGGQYNEQFF. The CDR3 nucleotides are TGCGCCAGCACTCAGGGGGGGCAGTACAATGAGCAGTTCTTC. Combining the CDR3 with reference TRBV5-1 and TRBJ2-1 gives the whole variable domain KAGVTQTPRYLIKTRGQQVTLSCSPISGHRSVSWYQQTPGQGLQFLFEYFSETQRNKGNFPGRFSGRQFSNSRSEMNVSTLELGDSALYLCASTQGGQYNEQFFGPGTRLTVL.

The chain joins TRBV27 to TRBJ2-7; TRBD1 agrees at 7 bases. CDR3 length: 15 amino acids. Germline CDR1 MNHEY, CDR2 SMNVEV (reference sequence). V lost 6 bases, J lost 0 bases, and 8 bases stayed unmatched. CDR3 sequence (DNA): TGTGCCAGCAGCTTGGACGACAGGGACTCCTACGAGCAGTACTTC. Protein sequence: CASSLDDRDSYEQYF.

This rearrangement joins TRBV6-5 to TRBJ2-7; D unresolved. The CDR3 runs 14 residues. Germline CDR1 MNHEY, CDR2 SVGAGI. V was clipped by 0 bases and J by 3 bases, with 9 bases between them. The CDR3 loop is CASSYSDQYYEQYF. The CDR3 region has the DNA TGTGCCAGCAGTTACTCGGACCAATACTACGAGCAGTACTTC.

The rearrangement uses TRBV19 and TRBJ1-1, with 9 bases aligning to TRBD1. Trimming cost V 5 bases and J 8 bases; bases outside gene matches: 12. Per the germline V gene, CDR1 is LNHDA and CDR2 is SQIVND (reference sequence). There are 15 residues in the CDR3. CDR3 amino acids: CASSLRPGQGSEAFF. The CDR3 nucleotides are TGTGCCAGTAGTTTACGTCCGGGACAGGGTTCCGAAGCTTTCTTT.

To note about this clone: Distinct nucleotide sequences in the sample also encode this CDR3. The chain joins TRBV7-3 to TRBJ2-7, with D perhaps matching TRBD1 (7 bases). This CDR3 contains 14 residues. Germline V CDR1 and CDR2: SGHTA, FQGTGA. V dropped 5 bases and J dropped 2 bases, with 13 bases sitting between them. DNA for the CDR3: TGTGCCAGCAGCGCCCAGGGGGGACCCTACGAGCAGTACTTC. This gives the protein CASSAQGGPYEQYF.

The count of this clone is one. A junction end diverges from the germline sequence, so it may reflect a read error. The chain employs TRBV7-7 and TRBJ2-2, with D possibly TRBD2 on 6 matching bases. CDR1 is SSHAT and CDR2 is FNYEAQ in the germline V gene (reference sequence). CDR3 length: 13 residues. The CDR3: CASRLENTGELFF. The CDR3 nucleotides read TGTGCTAGCAGACTAGAGAACACCGGGGAGCTGTTTTTT.

The chain joins TRBV5-1 to TRBJ2-3; unclear D gene. V lost 0 bases and J lost 3, with 11 bases in between. The CDR3 contains 15 residues. Germline CDR1 is SGHRS and CDR2 is YFSETQ. The CDR3 nucleotides are TGCGCCAGCAGCTTGGGTTCACGAGATACAGATACGCAGTATTTT. Translated, it gives CASSLGSRDTDTQYF. The entire variable domain, with the rest obtained from reference TRBV5-1 and TRBJ2-3, is as follows: KAGVTQTPRYLIKTRGQQVTLSCSPISGHRSVSWYQQTPGQGLQFLFEYFSETQRNKGNFPGRFSGRQFSNSRSEMNVSTLELGDSALYLCASSLGSRDTDTQYFGPGTRLTVL.

The chain's CDR3 is CASSFESYNEQFF. The DNA of the CDR3 is TGTGCCAGCAGCTTCGAGAGCTACAATGAGCAGTTCTTC. The chain links TRBV5-4 to TRBJ2-1; D gene uncertain. Trimming removed 2 bases at V and 3 bases at J, with 6 bases between. The length of the CDR3 is 13 residues. In germline, CDR1 is SGHNT, CDR2 YYREEE (reference sequence).

This chain connects TRBV2 to TRBJ1-6, with TRBD1 identical over 7 bases. Germline-derived CDR1 and CDR2 are SNHLY and FYNNEI. The CDR3 is 19 residues long. After removal of 6 bases from V and 9 bases from J, the junction contained 23 bases not matched to a gene. The CDR3 nucleotides read TGTGCCAGCAGGAAAATCTCGGGACAGAAGATCTGGAGTAGTTCACCCCTCCACTTT. Translation gives CASRKISGQKIWSSSPLHF. The variable domain in full, completed from reference TRBV2 and TRBJ1-6, reads EPEVTQTPSHQVTQMGQEVILRCVPISNHLYFYWYRQILGQKVEFLVSFYNNEISEKSEIFDDQFSVERPDGSNFTLKIRSTKLEDSAMYFCASRKISGQKIWSSSPLHFGNGTRLTVT.

The V call is TRBV10-3, the J call TRBJ2-2; the D gene could be TRBD1 or TRBD2 (7 bases each). V was clipped by 10 bases and J by 3 bases, with 12 bases between them. Per the germline V gene, CDR1 is ENHRY and CDR2 is SYGVKD. The CDR3 is made up of 13 amino acids. The CDR3 reads CATRGGDTGELFF. For the CDR3, the DNA is TGTGCCACCAGGGGGGGAGACACCGGGGAGCTGTTTTTT.

As for this clone: Other DNA sequences in this sample translate to the same CDR3. V gene TRBV7-3 combines with J gene TRBJ2-2, with D possibly called TRBD1 or TRBD2 (5 bases each). Trimming removed 5 bases from V and 13 bases from J, with 20 bases in between. Germline V gene data show CDR1 as SGHTA and CDR2 as FQGTGA. The CDR3 has 14 amino acids. CDR3 loop: CASSPPNSPGTLFF. The CDR3 DNA follows: TGTGCCAGCAGCCCACCGAATAGTCCCGGGACGCTGTTTTTT.

This clone was counted only a few times. The chain carries TRBV5-1 and TRBJ1-3; D unresolved. The CDR3 is 14 residues long. Trimming took 3 bases from V and 4 from J, leaving 11 bases between them. Germline V CDR1 and CDR2: SGHRS, YFSETQ. CDR3 amino acids: CASSSPGIGNTIYF. DNA of the CDR3: TGCGCCAGCAGCTCCCCTGGGATCGGAAACACCATATATTTT.

This rearrangement joins TRBV27 to TRBJ1-5, with D uncertain. The CDR3 covers 17 residues. Germline V lookup: CDR1 MNHEY, CDR2 SMNVEV (reference sequence). With 8 bases removed from V and 0 bases from J, the gap between germline ends came to 20 bases. The CDR3 sequence is CASGSPGGGLSNQPQHF. The CDR3 nucleotides read TGTGCCAGCGGGTCGCCGGGTGGCGGCCTTAGCAATCAGCCCCAGCATTTT.

This sequence joins TRBV2 and TRBJ1-1; maybe TRBD1 (5 bases). The germline V gene has CDR1 SNHLY and CDR2 FYNNEI. Trimming removed 7 bases at V and 6 bases at J, with 9 bases between. The CDR3 loop spans 11 amino acids. The CDR3 sequence: CASNRLAEAFF. CDR3 nucleotide sequence: TGTGCCAGCAACAGGTTGGCTGAAGCTTTCTTT.

V usage is TRBV29-1 and J usage is TRBJ2-7, with unresolved D. Germline V CDR1 and CDR2: SQVTM, ANQGSEA. There are 12 residues in the CDR3. Trimming removed 4 bases from V and 3 bases from J, with 10 bases in between. CDR3 sequence (DNA): TGCAGCGTTGCAGAGGCGGACTACGAGCAGTACTTC. It yields the protein CSVAEADYEQYF.

J is TRBJ1-4 and V is TRBV14; D may be TRBD1 (5 bases). There are 15 residues in the CDR3. V was shortened by 0 bases and J by 4 bases, with 9 bases between the two germline ends. The germline V gene encodes CDR1 SGHDN and CDR2 FVKESK. The DNA for the CDR3 is TGTGCCAGCAGCCAAGATGCGGGACTTAATGAAAAACTGTTTTTT. It codes for CASSQDAGLNEKLFF. Full variable domain (outside the CDR3, taken from reference TRBV14 and TRBJ1-4): EAGVTQFPSHSVIEKGQTVTLRCDPISGHDNLYWYRRVMGKEIKFLLHFVKESKQDESGMPNNRFLAERTGGTYSTLKVQPAELEDSGVYFCASSQDAGLNEKLFFGSGTQLSVL.

This chain uses TRBV2 with TRBJ1-2; the match to TRBD1 covers 8 bases. In germline, CDR1 is SNHLY, CDR2 FYNNEI. The CDR3 sequence is 13 residues long. The V and J ends lost 7 bases and 4 bases, in that order; junction bases with no gene match: 5. CDR3 DNA: TGTGCCAGCATTTACGGACAGGGCTATGGCTACACCTTC. It translates to CASIYGQGYGYTF.

CDR3 residues: CASSLGQGIYEQYF. CDR3 bases: TGTGCCAGCAGCCTGGGACAGGGGATCTACGAGCAGTACTTC. The V and J genes are TRBV5-4 and TRBJ2-7; 10 nucleotides line up with TRBD1. The junction had 4 bases not matched to a gene; V was cut back by 4 bases and J by 3 bases. The germline gives CDR1 SGHNT, CDR2 YYREEE (reference sequence). The CDR3 has 14 amino acids.

The CDR3 DNA is TGTGCCAGCAGCCTAAGGTACAATCAGCCCCAGCATTTT. Amino acids: CASSLRYNQPQHF. This sequence joins TRBV27 and TRBJ1-5, with D uncertain. Germline CDR1 reads MNHEY; CDR2 reads SMNVEV (reference sequence). V was cut by 6 bases and J by 3 bases, with 9 bases left in between. CDR3 length: 13 amino acids.

The chain couples TRBV7-2 to TRBJ2-5; 7 bases match TRBD2. The CDR3 covers 13 residues. Germline CDR1 reads SGHTA; CDR2 reads FQGNSA. The trim removed 2 bases at V and 5 bases at J, leaving 2 bases unmatched. CDR3 region: CASSLSAGETQYF. The CDR3 DNA is TGTGCCAGCAGCTTATCAGCGGGGGAGACCCAGTACTTC.

The gene calls are TRBV6-6 and TRBJ1-1; D unclear. Trimming removed 1 base from V and 4 bases from J, with 13 bases in between. Germline CDR1 MNHNY, CDR2 SVGAGI (reference sequence). The CDR3 has 15 amino acids. The CDR3 region is CASSYYQWGSTEAFF. The CDR3 DNA reads TGTGCCAGCAGTTACTATCAGTGGGGTAGCACTGAAGCTTTCTTT.

The genes are TRBV29-1 and TRBJ2-5; 7 nucleotides line up with TRBD1. V shed 7 bases, J shed 5 bases, and the junction held 10 bases outside the gene matches. Germline assignment: CDR1 SQVTM and CDR2 ANQGSEA. The CDR3 totals 13 residues. The CDR3: CSAETGISETQYF. CDR3 DNA sequence: TGCAGCGCCGAGACAGGGATAAGCGAGACCCAGTACTTC.

This clone was counted between two and nine times. The chain is built from TRBV6-1 and TRBJ2-7, with D possibly being TRBD2 (6 bases). Germline lookup yields CDR1 MNHNS and CDR2 SASEGT. The CDR3 is 12 residues long. V lost 7 bases and J 5 bases, leaving 12 bases between the germline ends. The CDR3 loop reads CASTPEGDEQYF. DNA for the CDR3: TGTGCCAGCACCCCGGAGGGCGACGAGCAGTACTTC.

The CDR3, as DNA: TGCGCCAGCAGCCCTTGGACAGGGGTACACGAGCAGTACTTC. Amino acid sequence: CASSPWTGVHEQYF. The V and J genes are TRBV5-1 and TRBJ2-7; 9 bases match TRBD1. The CDR3 spans 14 residues. V was pared by 4 bases and J by 5 bases, with 7 bases of the junction left unmatched. Germline V gives CDR1 SGHRS, CDR2 YFSETQ. Full variable domain (remainder filled in from reference TRBV5-1 and TRBJ2-7): KAGVTQTPRYLIKTRGQQVTLSCSPISGHRSVSWYQQTPGQGLQFLFEYFSETQRNKGNFPGRFSGRQFSNSRSEMNVSTLELGDSALYLCASSPWTGVHEQYFGPGTRLTVT.

For the CDR3, the DNA is TGTGCCAGCAGCCCTATAACCCAGGGGAGACGTTCTGGGGCCAACGTCCTGACTTTC. Its translation: CASSPITQGRRSGANVLTF. The chain has TRBV5-6 and TRBJ2-6; a possible D gene is TRBD1 (6 bases). CDR3 length equals 19 residues. Germline V gene sequence: CDR1 SGHDT, CDR2 YYEEEE. V lost 4 bases to trimming and J lost 1 base, with 21 bases between them.

This chain links TRBV25-1 with TRBJ2-7, with 12 bases matching TRBD2. The CDR3 contains 14 residues. The V and J ends lost 4 bases and 3 bases, in that order; junction bases with no gene match: 1. The V gene's germline CDR1 is MGHDK and CDR2 SYGVNS. Here the CDR3 DNA reads TGTGCCAGCAGTGGACTAGCGGGAGACTACGAGCAGTACTTC. This sequence encodes CASSGLAGDYEQYF.